Presented here are 9 T cell receptor beta chains from one specimen sequenced in a study of T-cell memory formation after mild COVID-19 (dated by TCRdb to the early 2020s). The library came from 5' RACE. The data were produced on an Illumina NovaSeq 6000. In-frame beta chains were kept once TCRdb had trimmed the public reads at Q25 with fastp and called clones with MiXCR. Every entry covers one CDR3 protein and lists the most common genes and DNA from its rows. The sample profile shows 390,000 or so distinct CDR3 sequences; about 15% of them were found once. About 22% of the sample comes from the top ten. Sequenced: PBMCs or a T cell subset sorted from them (not recorded which). The receptors stem from a man aged 18 to 30 who had mild COVID-19 (a few samples of this study predate the infection). The sample titles of this study are shuffled in the database, so cell type and time point are left out; the donor was told from shared clones.

This clonotype was seen only a few times. The rearrangement joins TRBV2 to TRBJ2-6; D tentatively reads TRBD1 or TRBD2 (5 bases each). V was trimmed by 7 bases and J by 2 bases, leaving 9 bases between them. This CDR3 region has 14 residues. The germline CDR1 and CDR2 sequences are SNHLY and FYNNEI. CDR3 amino acids: CASTWDAGANVLTF. For the CDR3, the DNA is TGTGCCAGCACCTGGGACGCTGGGGCCAACGTCCTGACTTTC. The full variable domain, with the rest looked up from reference TRBV2 and TRBJ2-6, is EPEVTQTPSHQVTQMGQEVILRCVPISNHLYFYWYRQILGQKVEFLVSFYNNEISEKSEIFDDQFSVERPDGSNFTLKIRSTKLEDSAMYFCASTWDAGANVLTFGAGSRLTVL.

This chain joins TRBV7-2 and TRBJ2-7, with a tentative D call TRBD1 (6 bases). CDR1 and CDR2 (germline): SGHTA, FQGNSA. The V and J ends lost 3 bases and 3 bases respectively, with 12 bases between them. CDR3 length: 14 amino acids. CDR3 region: CASSFPGESYEQYF. The DNA for the CDR3 is TGTGCCAGCAGCTTCCCAGGGGAAAGCTACGAGCAGTACTTC.

This clonotype was recorded at least ten times. The chain is built from TRBV12-3 or TRBV12-4 and TRBJ2-1; D is unclear. V was shortened by 7 bases and J by 3 bases, with 7 bases between the two germline ends. This CDR3 is built from 12 residues. CDR3 bases: TGTGCCAGCACCCCTTTCTACAATGAGCAGTTCTTC. Translating it yields CASTPFYNEQFF.

The chain employs TRBV18 and TRBJ2-2; a possible D gene is TRBD1 (6 bases). V was trimmed by 5 bases and J by 3 bases, leaving 16 bases between them. Germline values: CDR1 KGHSH, CDR2 LQKENI. This CDR3 comprises 16 residues. The CDR3 nucleotides are TGTGCCAGCTCAGCGCAGGGGACATTGGACACCGGGGAGCTGTTTTTT. This encodes CASSAQGTLDTGELFF.

V is TRBV5-5 and J is TRBJ2-7; TRBD1 matches at 9 bases. The CDR3 extends over 13 amino acids. The ends lost 3 bases at V and 4 bases at J; junction bases unmatched: 2. The V gene's germline CDR1 is SGHKS and CDR2 YYEKEE (reference sequence). CDR3 coding DNA: TGTGCCAGCAGCTGGGACAGGGCTTACGAGCAGTACGTC. Its protein is CASSWDRAYEQYV.

The rearrangement links TRBV15 to TRBJ1-4, with D uncertain. CDR1 is LNHNV and CDR2 is YYDKDF in the germline V gene (reference sequence). Trimming removed 1 base from V and 8 bases from J, with 14 bases in between. CDR3 length: 15 amino acids. The CDR3 is CATSRVGSWKEKLFF. The CDR3 nucleotides read TGTGCCACCAGCAGAGTCGGGAGTTGGAAAGAAAAACTGTTTTTT.

This clonotype was counted between two and nine times. This chain links TRBV6-2 or TRBV6-3 with TRBJ2-3; D is perhaps TRBD2 (6 bases). Trimming removed 2 bases at V and 0 bases at J, with 9 bases between. This CDR3 contains 15 residues. Germline V lookup: CDR1 MNHEY, CDR2 SVGEGT. CDR3 residues: CASSYAGLSTDTQYF. CDR3 in DNA: TGTGCCAGCAGTTACGCGGGATTAAGCACAGATACGCAGTATTTT.

The chain has TRBV28 and TRBJ1-3; no reliable D call. Germline V CDR1 and CDR2: MDHEN, SYDVKM. With 7 bases removed from V and 7 bases from J, the gap between germline ends came to 8 bases. This CDR3 region has 11 residues. This chain's CDR3 is CASTWGNTIYF. The DNA of the CDR3 is TGTGCCAGCACCTGGGGTAACACCATATATTTT.

The chain links TRBV4-2 to TRBJ2-7; 8 bases are a match to TRBD1. Germline CDR1 is LGHNA and CDR2 is YNFKEQ. The CDR3 loop spans 16 amino acids. J was trimmed by 4 bases and V by 1 base; bases with no gene match: 9. CDR3: CASSQGHGTGLYEQYF. CDR3 coding DNA: TGTGCCAGCAGCCAAGGCCACGGGACAGGACTATACGAGCAGTACTTC.